The clone carrying this T cell receptor beta chain came up a few times. The antigen is undetermined. This specimen comes from a study of early T cells in non-severe SARS-CoV-2 infection. Study at large: The input, bulk RNA from unsorted whole blood, was sequenced, and chains were unpaired. Whole-study findings and limits: Comparison of clonotypes with VDJdb favored anti-spike CD8 responses while missing private and CD4 specificities.

The library protocol tagged individual cDNA molecules with unique molecular identifiers. Each CDR3 protein is one row after TCRdb ran MiXCR on the 5' RACE reads. Counted here are 65,000 to 80,000 distinct CDR3 sequences, 13% occurring once; the ten biggest clones make up approximately 6%. This CDR3 comprises 17 residues. The V segment lost 3 bases and the J segment 2 bases; nucleotides outside the gene matches: 10. The germline gives CDR1 MDHEN, CDR2 SYDVKM. This rearrangement joins TRBV28 to TRBJ2-3, with 8 bases aligning to TRBD2. The receptor was isolated from an adult who was a healthcare worker with PCR-confirmed SARS-CoV-2 infection or an uninfected control (not recorded which). The sample taken for sequencing was whole blood. The CDR3 DNA reads as TGTGCCAGCAGTTTCGGTGCGAGCGGGGGAACCACAGATACGCAGTATTTT. Its translation is CASSFGASGGTTDTQYF.